Each of the 7 T cell receptor beta chains below was sequenced from the same sample in a study of T cell responses to AZD1222 COVID-19 vaccine (dated by TCRdb to 2020 to 2023). Library method: the immunoSEQ multiplex PCR assay. TCRdb stores this immuneACCESS table with in-frame sequences only. Part of the clones is absent; in the studies checked, under half of the shortfall reflects unresolved V genes, and no reason is known for the rest. This sample holds about 180,000 clones; about 90% were observed only once. Together, the top ten hold approximately 1.9% of the sample. This specimen's time point label, per the study, means: baseline before first vaccination. The input for sequencing was peripheral blood, taken on day 0 of AZD1222 vaccination. All receptors derive from an adult in good health.

The genes are TRBV4-3 and TRBJ1-6, with D perhaps TRBD1 (5 bases). The V gene lost 2 bases and the J gene lost 8 bases, with 19 bases spanning the gap. CDR1 is LGHNA, CDR2 YSLEER, per germline. This CDR3 has 17 residues. CDR3 sequence: CASSQNSGASGDSPLHF. As DNA, the CDR3 is TGCGCCAGCAGCCAAAATTCCGGGGCTTCCGGGGATTCACCCCTCCACTTT.

V usage is TRBV12-3 or TRBV12-4 and J usage is TRBJ2-5; D remains ambiguous. This CDR3 is 11 amino acids long. Trimming shortened V by 6 bases and J by 4 bases, and 6 bases separated the two germline ends. The CDR3 DNA follows: TGTGCCAGCAGAAAACTAGAGACCCAGTACTTC. It encodes CASRKLETQYF.

The gene calls are TRBV5-1 and TRBJ1-3, with no clear D. CDR1 is SGHRS, CDR2 YFSETQ, per germline. This CDR3 has 16 amino acids. The V and J ends lost 3 bases and 0 bases respectively, with 13 bases between them. CDR3 region: CASSSTPGSSGNTIYF. The CDR3, as DNA: TGCGCCAGCAGCTCAACCCCCGGGTCCTCTGGAAACACCATATATTTT.

The CDR3 DNA follows: TGTGCCAGCAGCTCGACAGGGACAGGTGAAGCTTTCTTT. Translation: CASSSTGTGEAFF. The rearrangement uses TRBV9 and TRBJ1-1; TRBD1 matches at 8 bases. J was trimmed by 7 bases and V by 4 bases; bases with no gene match: 6. The CDR3 consists of 13 residues. Germline V CDR1 and CDR2: SGDLS, YYNGEE.

The V gene is TRBV24-1, the J gene TRBJ2-7; TRBD2 agrees at 7 bases. Unmatched junction bases numbered 12, after V lost 7 bases and J lost 7 bases. Germline CDR1 and CDR2: KGHDR and SFDVKD. The CDR3 covers 14 residues. CDR3 loop: CATSPAGVLGEQYF. The CDR3 DNA sequence: TGTGCCACCAGCCCGGCGGGGGTTTTGGGTGAGCAGTACTTC.

This chain connects TRBV27 to TRBJ1-5; 7 bases match TRBD1. The junction had 8 bases not matched to a gene; V was cut back by 6 bases and J by 3 bases. The germline gives CDR1 MNHEY, CDR2 SMNVEV (reference sequence). The length of the CDR3 is 15 residues. The CDR3 sequence: CASRPLGQDNQPQHF. In DNA form, the CDR3 reads TGTGCCAGCAGGCCCCTAGGACAGGACAATCAGCCCCAGCATTTT.

V is TRBV5-6 and J is TRBJ1-1; 8 bases fit TRBD1. Trimming cost V 1 base and J 9 bases; bases outside gene matches: 14. CDR1 SGHDT and CDR2 YYEEEE come from the germline V gene. There are 16 residues in the CDR3. The CDR3 region has the DNA TGTGCCAGCAGCTTGACGTCCCGGGACAGGTTCAGTAAAGCTTTCTTT. The encoded protein is CASSLTSRDRFSKAFF.